This passage covers 17 T cell receptor beta chains from one sample sequenced in a study of shared clonotypes between healthy human individuals. Data came from immunoSEQ multiplex PCR; TCRdb stores just in-frame clones and leaves some out. Of approximately 710,000 clones in the sample, around 91% were seen once. Sequencing was carried out using memory CD8+ T cells from PBMCs. Subset given: CD45RO+ cells pooled with CCR7-negative TemRA cells. The receptors stem from a man aged 18 to 30 in good health. Some clones in this sample may be carry-over from other donors' samples.

This clone was detected only a few times. The chain has TRBV6-5 and TRBJ2-7; 7 bases align to TRBD1. This CDR3 spans 14 amino acids. Trimming cost V 3 bases and J 4 bases; bases outside gene matches: 6. Per germline, CDR1 MNHEY and CDR2 SVGAGI. The CDR3 sequence is CASSYTGDLYEQYF. Here the CDR3 DNA reads TGTGCCAGCAGTTATACAGGGGACCTATACGAGCAGTACTTC.

This sequence joins TRBV11-1 and TRBJ2-1, with TRBD2 matching 10 bases. The CDR3 covers 14 residues. After removal of 1 base from V and 9 bases from J, the junction contained 3 bases not matched to a gene. Germline assignment: CDR1 SGHAT and CDR2 FQDESV (reference sequence). The CDR3, as DNA: TGTGCCAGCAGCTTAGGGGGACTAGCGCGTGAGCAGTTCTTC. Translated: CASSLGGLAREQFF.

Here the CDR3 reads CASSLTRTSYNEQFF. The CDR3 coding sequence is TGTGCCAGCAGCTTAACAAGGACTAGCTACAATGAGCAGTTCTTC. The chain uses TRBV6-5 and TRBJ2-1; 7 bases agree with TRBD2. With V trimmed by 6 bases and J by 3 bases, 8 bases remained unmatched. This CDR3 contains 15 residues. Looked up from germline, CDR1 is MNHEY and CDR2 is SVGAGI.

This clone was counted a single time. The rearrangement links TRBV10-1 to TRBJ1-5; D gene ambiguous. V lost 2 bases, J lost 6 bases, and 8 bases lay in between. Germline V gene sequence: CDR1 WNHNN, CDR2 SYGVQD (reference sequence). The CDR3 spans 13 residues. The CDR3: CASSEGWAQPQHF. In DNA, the CDR3 is TGCGCCAGCAGTGAGGGGTGGGCTCAGCCCCAGCATTTT.

This clone was seen only a few times. V and J are TRBV7-9 and TRBJ1-1; no definite D call. This CDR3 region has 16 residues. Germline V gives CDR1 SEHNR, CDR2 FQNEAQ (reference sequence). Trimming cost V 4 bases and J 1 base, with 16 bases left between them. The CDR3 nucleotides read TGTGCCAGCAGCTCCCAAAGTTCCGGACGGAACACTGAAGCTTTCTTT. Translated: CASSSQSSGRNTEAFF.

This chain uses TRBV4-3 with TRBJ1-2, with TRBD1 identical over 9 bases. Germline V lookup: CDR1 LGHNA, CDR2 YSLEER. This CDR3 has 15 residues. V was pared by 3 bases and J by 6 bases, with 8 bases of the junction left unmatched. The CDR3 protein is CASSHRGQGKDGYTF. Here the CDR3 DNA reads TGCGCCAGCAGCCATCGGGGACAGGGAAAGGATGGCTACACCTTC.

This clone was observed once. V gene TRBV9 combines with J gene TRBJ1-2; 8 bases line up with TRBD1. V shed 2 bases, J shed 1 base, and the junction held 7 bases outside the gene matches. Looked up from germline, CDR1 is SGDLS and CDR2 is YYNGEE. The CDR3 has 16 residues. The CDR3 sequence: CASSVGLGQGNYGYTF. Here the CDR3 DNA reads TGTGCCAGCAGCGTCGGGCTCGGACAGGGTAACTATGGCTACACCTTC. The entire variable domain, with the rest obtained from reference TRBV9 and TRBJ1-2, is as follows: DSGVTQTPKHLITATGQRVTLRCSPRSGDLSVYWYQQSLDQGLQFLIQYYNGEERAKGNILERFSAQQFPDLHSELNLSSLELGDSALYFCASSVGLGQGNYGYTFGSGTRLTVV.

The chain couples TRBV10-1 to TRBJ2-5; D tentatively fits TRBD1 or TRBD2 (5 bases each). Trimming took off 2 bases at V and 5 bases at J, with 18 bases between the two ends. This CDR3 contains 16 residues. Germline V gene sequence: CDR1 WNHNN, CDR2 SYGVQD (reference sequence). CDR3 nucleotide sequence: TGCGCCAGCAGTGAGGGAACCAGGGACGGTTGGGAGACCCAGTACTTC. As protein: CASSEGTRDGWETQYF.

The sample holds a few counts of this clone. The rearrangement links TRBV12-5 to TRBJ1-5, with D tentatively TRBD1 (5 bases). V shed 7 bases and J shed 3 bases, with 16 bases lying between them. Germline CDR1 and CDR2: LGHNT and FRNRAP. The CDR3 has 15 amino acids. This CDR3 is CASALGTDFNQPQHF. CDR3 nucleotides: TGTGCTAGTGCCCTCGGGACGGATTTCAATCAGCCCCAGCATTTT.

This chain joins TRBV29-1 and TRBJ1-2; TRBD1 agrees at 8 bases. Germline V gives CDR1 SQVTM, CDR2 ANQGSEA. This CDR3 is 12 amino acids long. Losses at the gene ends were 4 bases for V and 6 bases for J; bases not matched to a gene: 4. The CDR3 is CSVVETGDGYTF. The CDR3 bases are TGCAGCGTTGTAGAGACAGGGGATGGCTACACCTTC.

This sequence joins TRBV5-8 and TRBJ2-5; 9 positions agree with TRBD1. V lost 2 bases to trimming and J lost 1 base; unmatched junction nucleotides: 15. The CDR3 spans 19 residues. Germline V gene data show CDR1 as SGHTS and CDR2 as YDEGEE. CDR3 loop: CASSFFSGTGLISQETQYF. For the CDR3, the DNA is TGTGCCAGCAGCTTTTTTTCCGGGACAGGGTTAATTAGCCAAGAGACCCAGTACTTC.

The chain is built from TRBV25-1 and TRBJ1-5; D is uncertain. The CDR3 totals 13 residues. Germline loops: CDR1 MGHDK, CDR2 SYGVNS. Trimming left V 9 bases short and J 1 base short, with 10 bases between. CDR3 DNA sequence: TGTGCCAGTTCGGTTAGCAGCAATCAGCCCCAGCATTTT. This codes for CASSVSSNQPQHF.

This clone was observed a single time. The chain employs TRBV9 and TRBJ2-7, with D maybe TRBD1 (6 bases). The V end was cut by 3 bases, the J end by 3 bases, with 7 bases between. Germline values: CDR1 SGDLS, CDR2 YYNGEE. The CDR3 runs to 12 residues. CDR3 sequence reads: CASSAGHYEQYF. The CDR3, as DNA: TGTGCCAGCAGCGCGGGACACTACGAGCAGTACTTC.

Concerning this clone itself: The same CDR3 is also encoded by other DNA sequences in this sample. The CDR3 is CASSLGQGLYEQYF. DNA of the CDR3: TGTGCCAGCAGTTTGGGGCAGGGGTTATACGAGCAGTACTTC. The chain has TRBV27 and TRBJ2-7; D is perhaps TRBD1 (6 bases). V was clipped by 3 bases and J by 4 bases, with 13 bases between them. The CDR3 spans 14 residues. Germline V gene lookup returns CDR1 MNHEY and CDR2 SMNVEV (reference sequence).

V gene TRBV25-1 combines with J gene TRBJ2-3; 10 bases map to TRBD1. CDR1 and CDR2 (germline): MGHDK, SYGVNS. CDR3 size: 15 residues. The trim removed 5 bases at V and 5 bases at J, leaving 7 bases unmatched. The CDR3 DNA follows: TGTGCCAGCAGTTTGACAGGGGGCGCTGGAGATACGCAGTATTTT. It codes for CASSLTGGAGDTQYF.

The chain couples TRBV4-1 to TRBJ2-3; a possible D gene is TRBD1 (6 bases). From germline, CDR1 is MGHRA and CDR2 YSYEKL. Trimming took 0 bases from V and 2 from J, leaving 21 bases between them. The CDR3 is made up of 19 amino acids. CDR3 coding DNA: TGCGCCAGCAGCCAAGAAAGGGGGAACTTTGGTCTCGCCACAGATACGCAGTATTTT. This encodes CASSQERGNFGLATDTQYF.

The chain carries TRBV10-3 and TRBJ2-1; 7 bases are a match to TRBD2. The CDR3 is made up of 17 amino acids. Germline CDR1 ENHRY, CDR2 SYGVKD. Trimming cost V 0 bases and J 5 bases; bases outside gene matches: 10. The CDR3 coding sequence is TGTGCCATCAGTGAGTCGAGGGTTTGGCGGGAGAACAATGAGCAGTTCTTC. This sequence encodes CAISESRVWRENNEQFF.